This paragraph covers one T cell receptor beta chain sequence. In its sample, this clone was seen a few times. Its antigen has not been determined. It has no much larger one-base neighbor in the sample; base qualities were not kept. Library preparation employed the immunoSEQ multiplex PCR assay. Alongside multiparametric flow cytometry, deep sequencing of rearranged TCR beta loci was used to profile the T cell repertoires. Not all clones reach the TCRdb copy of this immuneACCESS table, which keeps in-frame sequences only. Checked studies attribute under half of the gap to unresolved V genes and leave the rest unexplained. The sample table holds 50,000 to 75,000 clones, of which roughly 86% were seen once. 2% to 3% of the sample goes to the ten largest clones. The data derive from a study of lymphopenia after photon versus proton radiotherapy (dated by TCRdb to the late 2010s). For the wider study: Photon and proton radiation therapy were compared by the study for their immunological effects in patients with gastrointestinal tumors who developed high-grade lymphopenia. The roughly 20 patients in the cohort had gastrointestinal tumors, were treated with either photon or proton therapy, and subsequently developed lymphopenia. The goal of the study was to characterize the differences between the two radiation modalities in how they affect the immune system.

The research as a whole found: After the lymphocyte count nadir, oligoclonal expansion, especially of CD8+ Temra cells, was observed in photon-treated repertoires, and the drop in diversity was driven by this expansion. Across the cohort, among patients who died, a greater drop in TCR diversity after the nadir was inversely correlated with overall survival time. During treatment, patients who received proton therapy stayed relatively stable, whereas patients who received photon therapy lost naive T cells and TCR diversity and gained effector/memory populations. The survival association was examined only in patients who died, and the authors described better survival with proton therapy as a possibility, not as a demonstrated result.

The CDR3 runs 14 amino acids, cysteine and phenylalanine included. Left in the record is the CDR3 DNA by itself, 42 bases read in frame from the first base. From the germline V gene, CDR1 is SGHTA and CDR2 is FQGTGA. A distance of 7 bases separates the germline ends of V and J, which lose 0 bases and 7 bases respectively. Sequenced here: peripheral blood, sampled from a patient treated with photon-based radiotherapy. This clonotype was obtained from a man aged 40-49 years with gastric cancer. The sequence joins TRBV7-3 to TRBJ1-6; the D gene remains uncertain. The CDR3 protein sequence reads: CASSLTHGNSPLHF. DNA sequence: TGTGCCAGCAGCTTAACCCACGGCAATTCACCCCTCCACTTT.